A selection of T cell receptor beta chains follows, all from one sample in a study of CD8 T cells in Susac syndrome. One entry per CDR3 protein, called by TCRdb with MiXCR from the immunoSEQ multiplex PCR reads. The sample lists around 140,000 distinct CDR3 sequences; approximately 93% were seen once. Sequencing was performed on CD4+ T cells from PBMCs. Source of these receptors: a human donor in good health. CDR3s include the opening cysteine and the closing phenylalanine or tryptophan. D genes are given only for firm matches. Size is omitted from some rows. Given values are once, few, many or a class for expanded clones.

v_call: TRBV11-2
clone_size: once
j_call: TRBJ1-2
d_call: -
cdr3_aa: CASSLDRGAGGYTF
cdr3_nt: TGTGCCAGCAGCTTAGACCGTGGAGCGGGAGGCTACACCTTC

v_call: TRBV6-1
clone_size: -
j_call: TRBJ2-7
d_call: -
cdr3_aa: CASIIPWGEASYEQYF
cdr3_nt: TGTGCCAGCATCATCCCATGGGGGGAGGCGTCCTACGAGCAGTACTTC

v_call: TRBV12-3/TRBV12-4
clone_size: -
j_call: TRBJ1-5
d_call: -
cdr3_aa: CASRRGRVGMSNQPQHF
cdr3_nt: TGTGCCAGCAGACGAGGGAGGGTGGGGATGAGCAATCAGCCCCAGCATTTT

v_call: TRBV25-1
clone_size: -
j_call: TRBJ1-2
d_call: TRBD1
cdr3_aa: CASRKTQGAFGGYTF
cdr3_nt: TGTGCCAGCAGGAAAACACAGGGGGCTTTCGGTGGCTACACCTTC

v_call: TRBV19
clone_size: -
j_call: TRBJ2-1
d_call: TRBD2
cdr3_aa: CASSIDRGLAGVHEQFF
cdr3_nt: TGTGCCAGTAGTATAGATCGGGGACTAGCGGGAGTCCATGAGCAGTTCTTC

v_call: TRBV7-9
clone_size: few
j_call: TRBJ2-3
d_call: -
cdr3_aa: CASSLSTSTDTQYF
cdr3_nt: TGTGCCAGCAGCTTATCGACTAGCACAGATACGCAGTATTTT

v_call: TRBV2
clone_size: -
j_call: TRBJ1-2
d_call: -
cdr3_aa: CASSRQENYGYTF
cdr3_nt: TGTGCCAGCAGTCGACAGGAGAACTATGGCTACACCTTC

v_call: TRBV9
clone_size: -
j_call: TRBJ2-5
d_call: -
cdr3_aa: CASSVEGTPLETQYF
cdr3_nt: TGTGCCAGCAGCGTAGAAGGGACACCGTTGGAGACCCAGTACTTC

v_call: TRBV12-3/TRBV12-4
clone_size: -
j_call: TRBJ2-2
d_call: TRBD1
cdr3_aa: CASSFWAGGVYRTGELFF
cdr3_nt: TGTGCCAGCAGTTTTTGGGCAGGGGGAGTATATAGAACCGGGGAGCTGTTTTTT

v_call: TRBV18
clone_size: -
j_call: TRBJ2-7
d_call: TRBD2
cdr3_aa: CASSTSANEQYF
cdr3_nt: TGTGCCAGTTCGACTAGCGCCAACGAGCAGTACTTC

v_call: TRBV20-1
clone_size: -
j_call: TRBJ2-3
d_call: TRBD2
cdr3_aa: CSASSGSYTDTQYF
cdr3_nt: TGCAGTGCTAGTAGCGGGAGCTACACAGATACGCAGTATTTT

v_call: TRBV30
clone_size: -
j_call: TRBJ2-4
d_call: -
cdr3_aa: CAWSGGSAYYRYF
cdr3_nt: TGTGCCTGGAGTGGAGGGTCCGCATATTATAGGTACTTC

v_call: TRBV28
clone_size: -
j_call: TRBJ2-7
d_call: TRBD1
cdr3_aa: CASSLIGTGLHEQYF
cdr3_nt: TGTGCCAGCAGCCTTATCGGGACAGGGCTCCACGAGCAGTACTTC

v_call: TRBV6-1
clone_size: -
j_call: TRBJ2-7
d_call: -
cdr3_aa: CASSNYEQYF
cdr3_nt: TGTGCCAGCTCTAACTACGAGCAGTACTTC

v_call: TRBV4-1
clone_size: once
j_call: TRBJ1-2
d_call: -
cdr3_aa: CASSQRRLGTPTGYGYTF
cdr3_nt: TGCGCCAGCAGCCAAAGACGTCTCGGGACACCAACCGGCTATGGCTACACCTTC

v_call: TRBV6-2/TRBV6-3
clone_size: once
j_call: TRBJ2-7
d_call: -
cdr3_aa: CASSYRGQSYEQYF
cdr3_nt: TGTGCCAGCAGTTATAGGGGACAATCCTACGAGCAGTACTTC

v_call: TRBV5-1
clone_size: -
j_call: TRBJ2-2
d_call: -
cdr3_aa: CASSLAARRVLDANTGELFF
cdr3_nt: TGCGCCAGCAGCTTGGCCGCAAGACGTGTACTAGACGCGAACACCGGGGAGCTGTTTTTT

v_call: TRBV5-6
clone_size: -
j_call: TRBJ1-2
d_call: -
cdr3_aa: CASSPEQGSDGYTF
cdr3_nt: TGTGCCAGCAGCCCGGAACAGGGATCGGATGGCTACACCTTC

v_call: TRBV20-1
clone_size: -
j_call: TRBJ2-5
d_call: TRBD2
cdr3_aa: CSARTSGAQETQYF
cdr3_nt: TGCAGTGCTCGGACTAGCGGGGCACAAGAGACCCAGTACTTC

v_call: TRBV30
clone_size: -
j_call: TRBJ1-3
d_call: -
cdr3_aa: CAWANRDTGNTIYF
cdr3_nt: TGTGCCTGGGCGAACCGGGACACGGGAAACACCATATATTTT

v_call: TRBV4-2
clone_size: -
j_call: TRBJ2-2
d_call: TRBD2
cdr3_aa: CASSQAAGGGSIGELFF
cdr3_nt: TGTGCCAGCAGCCAAGCGGCGGGAGGAGGAAGTATCGGGGAGCTGTTTTTT

v_call: TRBV6-1
clone_size: few
j_call: TRBJ2-7
d_call: -
cdr3_aa: CASSVGGGGYEQYF
cdr3_nt: TGTGCCAGCAGTGTGGGGGGAGGGGGCTACGAGCAGTACTTC

v_call: TRBV6-1
clone_size: once
j_call: TRBJ1-2
d_call: -
cdr3_aa: CASSLTVTNYGYTF
cdr3_nt: TGTGCCAGCAGTCTTACGGTTACTAACTATGGCTACACCTTC

v_call: TRBV24-1
clone_size: -
j_call: TRBJ2-1
d_call: TRBD1
cdr3_aa: CATSDQGASYNEQFF
cdr3_nt: TGTGCCACCAGTGACCAGGGGGCCTCCTACAATGAGCAGTTCTTC

v_call: TRBV25-1
clone_size: -
j_call: TRBJ1-4
d_call: -
cdr3_aa: CASSELDWVNEKLFF
cdr3_nt: TGTGCCAGCAGTGAATTGGATTGGGTGAATGAAAAACTGTTTTTT

v_call: TRBV7-6
clone_size: -
j_call: TRBJ2-1
d_call: TRBD1
cdr3_aa: CASSLAGTDVGSYNEQFF
cdr3_nt: TGTGCCAGCAGCTTAGCAGGGACAGACGTGGGATCCTACAATGAGCAGTTCTTC

v_call: TRBV5-1
clone_size: -
j_call: TRBJ2-1
d_call: -
cdr3_aa: CASSFRDTEYNEQFF
cdr3_nt: TGCGCCAGCAGCTTCCGGGACACAGAATACAATGAGCAGTTCTTC

v_call: TRBV12-3/TRBV12-4
clone_size: -
j_call: TRBJ2-5
d_call: -
cdr3_aa: CASSFDETQYF
cdr3_nt: TGTGCCAGCAGTTTCGATGAGACCCAGTACTTC

v_call: TRBV9
clone_size: -
j_call: TRBJ2-5
d_call: -
cdr3_aa: CASSVDSGGFQETQYF
cdr3_nt: TGTGCCAGCAGCGTAGACTCGGGTGGATTCCAAGAGACCCAGTACTTC

v_call: TRBV5-6
clone_size: -
j_call: TRBJ1-1
d_call: TRBD1
cdr3_aa: CASSQNRDRGTFF
cdr3_nt: TGTGCCAGCAGCCAAAACCGGGACAGGGGAACTTTCTTT

v_call: TRBV5-1
clone_size: -
j_call: TRBJ1-1
d_call: TRBD1
cdr3_aa: CASSLLQGAATEAFF
cdr3_nt: TGCGCCAGCAGCTTACTACAGGGGGCCGCCACTGAAGCTTTCTTT

v_call: TRBV3-1
clone_size: once
j_call: TRBJ1-5
d_call: -
cdr3_aa: CASSQVYSNQPQHF
cdr3_nt: TGTGCCAGCAGCCAAGTCTATAGCAATCAGCCCCAGCATTTT

v_call: TRBV20-1
clone_size: -
j_call: TRBJ2-7
d_call: TRBD2
cdr3_aa: CSAFRWGGTSGYYEQYF
cdr3_nt: TGCAGTGCCTTTAGGTGGGGCGGGACTAGCGGGTACTACGAGCAGTACTTC

v_call: TRBV5-1
clone_size: once
j_call: TRBJ2-3
d_call: TRBD1
cdr3_aa: CASSTDRFTDTQYF
cdr3_nt: TGCGCCAGCAGCACGGACAGGTTCACAGATACGCAGTATTTT

v_call: TRBV29-1
clone_size: -
j_call: TRBJ2-2
d_call: TRBD2
cdr3_aa: CSVTGLADTGELFF
cdr3_nt: TGCAGCGTCACGGGACTAGCGGACACCGGGGAGCTGTTTTTT

v_call: TRBV12-3/TRBV12-4
clone_size: -
j_call: TRBJ1-5
d_call: TRBD1
cdr3_aa: CASRTGGSQPQHF
cdr3_nt: TGTGCCAGCCGTACAGGGGGCAGTCAGCCCCAGCATTTT

v_call: TRBV28
clone_size: -
j_call: TRBJ2-7
d_call: -
cdr3_aa: CASRPSTAVGGEQYF
cdr3_nt: TGTGCCAGCAGGCCCTCCACAGCGGTCGGGGGAGAGCAGTACTTC

v_call: TRBV6-6
clone_size: -
j_call: TRBJ2-1
d_call: -
cdr3_aa: CASSRARWENEQFF
cdr3_nt: TGTGCCAGCAGTCGGGCCCGTTGGGAAAATGAGCAGTTCTTC

v_call: TRBV12-3/TRBV12-4
clone_size: few
j_call: TRBJ2-3
d_call: -
cdr3_aa: CASSLALDTQYF
cdr3_nt: TGTGCCAGCAGTTTAGCGTTGGATACGCAGTATTTT

v_call: TRBV19
clone_size: few
j_call: TRBJ2-1
d_call: -
cdr3_aa: CASSIGGMSSYNEQFF
cdr3_nt: TGTGCCAGTAGTATTGGCGGGATGAGCTCCTACAATGAGCAGTTCTTC

v_call: TRBV2
clone_size: -
j_call: TRBJ1-1
d_call: -
cdr3_aa: CASSVSPRDSTEAFF
cdr3_nt: TGTGCCAGCAGTGTTTCTCCCAGGGATTCGACTGAAGCTTTCTTT

v_call: TRBV2
clone_size: once
j_call: TRBJ1-2
d_call: -
cdr3_aa: CASRLQGLHGYTF
cdr3_nt: TGTGCCAGCAGACTACAGGGACTGCATGGCTACACCTTC

v_call: TRBV7-9
clone_size: -
j_call: TRBJ2-1
d_call: -
cdr3_aa: CASSLFGGAYNEQFF
cdr3_nt: TGTGCCAGCAGCTTATTCGGGGGCGCCTACAATGAGCAGTTCTTC

v_call: TRBV14
clone_size: -
j_call: TRBJ2-7
d_call: -
cdr3_aa: CASSQVQGREQYF
cdr3_nt: TGTGCCAGCAGCCAAGTTCAGGGACGCGAGCAGTACTTC

v_call: TRBV18
clone_size: -
j_call: TRBJ1-2
d_call: -
cdr3_aa: CASSPSGPSRGYTF
cdr3_nt: TGTGCCAGCTCACCATCCGGGCCGTCAAGAGGCTACACCTTC

v_call: TRBV4-1
clone_size: -
j_call: TRBJ2-3
d_call: TRBD2
cdr3_aa: CASSQVTTSGGTDTQYF
cdr3_nt: TGCGCCAGCAGCCAAGTAACGACTAGCGGGGGCACAGATACGCAGTATTTT

v_call: TRBV28
clone_size: -
j_call: TRBJ1-2
d_call: -
cdr3_aa: CASSLLGANYGYTF
cdr3_nt: TGTGCCAGCAGTTTACTGGGAGCTAACTATGGCTACACCTTC

v_call: TRBV7-8
clone_size: -
j_call: TRBJ2-7
d_call: -
cdr3_aa: CASGRSGYEQYF
cdr3_nt: TGTGCCAGCGGCAGATCGGGGTACGAGCAGTACTTC

v_call: TRBV5-1
clone_size: -
j_call: TRBJ2-7
d_call: TRBD1
cdr3_aa: CASSITQGSEQYF
cdr3_nt: TGCGCCAGCAGCATCACACAGGGGTCCGAGCAGTACTTC

v_call: TRBV5-4
clone_size: -
j_call: TRBJ1-2
d_call: TRBD1
cdr3_aa: CASSPRGRGHGYTF
cdr3_nt: TGTGCCAGCAGCCCTAGGGGGAGGGGGCATGGCTACACCTTC